This T cell receptor beta chain was captured by sequencing in a study of blood T cells in healthy people across ages. Whole-study findings and limits: Any changes in expanded clonotypes were possibly confounded, as donor CMV status remained unknown. Age brought a roughly linear fall in TCR beta diversity measured per million T cells.

Caucasian, healthy and from Russia, the donors were aged between about 6 and 90. This clonotype was picked up many times. Antigen specificity is unknown. Combining a sample-barcoded 5' primer with a J-beta primer mix, a second PCR ran for about 7 to 11 cycles. The template-switch adaptor was a 5' adaptor with 12 random nucleotides. It tagged each cDNA molecule. One entry per CDR3 protein results from TCRdb running MiXCR on the 5' RACE reads. The top ten clones hold 15% to 20% of a sample with 850,000 or so distinct CDR3 sequences, 25% to 30% of them seen once. Sequences were obtained from blood. The receptor comes from a woman of 80 years or more in good health.

The CDR3 sequence is CASSLFLSGANVLTF. The DNA for the CDR3 is TGTGCCAGCAGCTTGTTTCTCTCTGGGGCCAACGTCCTGACTTTC. The V gene is TRBV5-5, the J gene TRBJ2-6; D remains ambiguous. This CDR3 region has 15 residues. The V gene's germline CDR1 is SGHKS and CDR2 YYEKEE (reference sequence). The V and J ends lost 1 base and 0 bases respectively, with 5 bases between them.